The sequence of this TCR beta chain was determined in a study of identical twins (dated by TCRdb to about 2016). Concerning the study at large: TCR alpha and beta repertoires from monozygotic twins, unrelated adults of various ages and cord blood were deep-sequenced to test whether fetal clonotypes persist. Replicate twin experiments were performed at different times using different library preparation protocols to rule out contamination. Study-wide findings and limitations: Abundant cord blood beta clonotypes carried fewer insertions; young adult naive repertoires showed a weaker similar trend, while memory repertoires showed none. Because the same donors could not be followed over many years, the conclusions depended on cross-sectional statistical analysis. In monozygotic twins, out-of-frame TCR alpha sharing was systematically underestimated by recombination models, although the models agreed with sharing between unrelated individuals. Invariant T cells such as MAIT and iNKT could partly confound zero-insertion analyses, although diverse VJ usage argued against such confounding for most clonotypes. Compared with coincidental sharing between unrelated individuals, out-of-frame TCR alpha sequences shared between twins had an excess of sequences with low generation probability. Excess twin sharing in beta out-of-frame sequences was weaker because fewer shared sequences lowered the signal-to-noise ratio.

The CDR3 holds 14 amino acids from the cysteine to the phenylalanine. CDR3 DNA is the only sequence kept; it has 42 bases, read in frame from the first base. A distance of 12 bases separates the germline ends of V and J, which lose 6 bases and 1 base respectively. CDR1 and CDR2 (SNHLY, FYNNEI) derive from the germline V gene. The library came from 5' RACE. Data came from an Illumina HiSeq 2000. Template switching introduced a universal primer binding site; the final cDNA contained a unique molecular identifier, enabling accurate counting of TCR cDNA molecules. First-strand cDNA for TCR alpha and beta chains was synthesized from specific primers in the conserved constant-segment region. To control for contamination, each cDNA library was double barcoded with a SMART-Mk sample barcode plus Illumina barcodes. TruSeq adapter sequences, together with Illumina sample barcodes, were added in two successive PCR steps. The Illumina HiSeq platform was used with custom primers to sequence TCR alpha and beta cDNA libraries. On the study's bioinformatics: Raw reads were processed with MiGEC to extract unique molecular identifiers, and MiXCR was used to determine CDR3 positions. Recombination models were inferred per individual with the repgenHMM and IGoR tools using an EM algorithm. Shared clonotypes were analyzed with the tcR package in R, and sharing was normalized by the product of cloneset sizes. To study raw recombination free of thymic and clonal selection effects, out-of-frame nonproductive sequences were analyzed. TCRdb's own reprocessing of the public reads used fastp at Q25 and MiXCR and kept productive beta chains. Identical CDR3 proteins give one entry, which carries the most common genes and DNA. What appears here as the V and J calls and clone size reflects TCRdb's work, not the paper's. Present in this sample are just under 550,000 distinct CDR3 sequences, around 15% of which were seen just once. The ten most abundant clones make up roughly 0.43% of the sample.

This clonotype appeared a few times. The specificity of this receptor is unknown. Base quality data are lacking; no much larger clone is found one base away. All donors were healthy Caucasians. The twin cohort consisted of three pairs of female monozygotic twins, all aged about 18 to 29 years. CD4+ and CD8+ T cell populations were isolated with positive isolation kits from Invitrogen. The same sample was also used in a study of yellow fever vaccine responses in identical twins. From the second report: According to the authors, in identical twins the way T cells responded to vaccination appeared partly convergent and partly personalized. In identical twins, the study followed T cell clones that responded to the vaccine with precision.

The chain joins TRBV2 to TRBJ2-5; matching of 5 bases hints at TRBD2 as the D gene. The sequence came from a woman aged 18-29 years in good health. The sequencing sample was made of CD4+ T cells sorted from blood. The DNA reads TGTGCCAGCAGCCCATCTAGCTCCCAAGAGACCCAGTACTTC. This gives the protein CASSPSSSQETQYF.